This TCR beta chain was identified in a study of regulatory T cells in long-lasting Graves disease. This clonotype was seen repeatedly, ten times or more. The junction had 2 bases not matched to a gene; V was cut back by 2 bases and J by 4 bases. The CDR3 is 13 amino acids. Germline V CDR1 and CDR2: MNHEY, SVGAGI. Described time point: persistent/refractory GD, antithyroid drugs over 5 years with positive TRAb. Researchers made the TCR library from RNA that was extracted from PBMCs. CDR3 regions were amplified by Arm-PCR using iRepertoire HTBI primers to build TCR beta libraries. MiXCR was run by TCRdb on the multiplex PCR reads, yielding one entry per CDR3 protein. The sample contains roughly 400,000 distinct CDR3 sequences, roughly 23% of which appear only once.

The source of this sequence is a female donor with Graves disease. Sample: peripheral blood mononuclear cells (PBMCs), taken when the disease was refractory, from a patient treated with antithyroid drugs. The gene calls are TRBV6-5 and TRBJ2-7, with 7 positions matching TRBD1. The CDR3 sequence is CASSYNRGYEQYF. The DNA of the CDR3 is TGTGCCAGCAGTTACAACAGGGGTTACGAGCAGTACTTC.